The source of this T cell receptor (beta chain) is a study of PD-1 blockade in classical Hodgkin lymphoma. The CDR3 sequence is 11 residues long. CDR1 and CDR2 from the germline V gene are LNHDA and SQIVND (reference sequence). V gave up 8 bases and J gave up 2 bases, with 4 bases separating them. Time point of the sample: cycle 4 day 1 (C4D1), after 5 to 7 weeks of nivolumab. Every one of the patients relapsed after autologous stem cell transplantation (brentuximab vedotin exposure was variable). The repertoire was sequenced with immunoSEQ multiplex PCR; TCRdb's copy has only in-frame clones and lacks some. Among about 64,000 clones, roughly 89% were seen once, and the ten largest hold 10%.

The source of this sequence is a human donor with classical Hodgkin lymphoma. Sequenced material: peripheral blood mononuclear cells (PBMCs), taken before the fourth cycle of nivolumab. This chain connects TRBV19 to TRBJ2-1; D not resolved. The CDR3 bases are TGTGCCAGTCGGACCTACAATGAGCAGTTCTTC. As protein: CASRTYNEQFF.